The TCR beta chain described here comes from a study of glioma-infiltrating T cells. Overall study results and limits: Gliomas, especially low-grade, showed above-expected tissue-blood divergence; non-neoplastic patients showed below.

The iRepertoire nested amplicon-rescue multiplex PCR amplified TCR alpha and beta CDR3s from RNA. Tissue mRNA or PBMC total RNA, roughly 100-400 ng, went into one-step reverse transcription and amplification. TCRdb processed the multiplex PCR reads anew with MiXCR; each CDR3 protein has one entry. In the table there are more than 90,000 distinct CDR3 sequences, 35% to 50% of which are singletons. This clonotype was counted many times. Its antigen remains unknown. V lost 6 bases, J lost 5 bases, and 12 bases lay in between. CDR3 length: 12 residues. In germline, CDR1 is DFQATT, CDR2 SNEGSKA (reference sequence).

The rearrangement joins TRBV20-1 to TRBJ2-3; tentatively, D is TRBD1 (5 bases). The TCR originated in a human donor with low-grade glioma or glioblastoma, undergoing nonglioma brain surgery, or in good health (not recorded which). Input material: glioma tissue, nonneoplastic brain tissue, or PBMCs (not recorded which). The CDR3, as DNA: TGCAGTGCAAGTCAGGGTGGAGATACGCAGTATTTT. Its protein is CSASQGGDTQYF.